This T cell receptor beta chain stems from a study of identical twins. Study-level findings and limits: Excess twin sharing in beta out-of-frame sequences was weaker.

In the case of this clonotype: Its target is unknown.

CDR3 size: 13 residues. Germline CDR1 and CDR2: LGHDT and YNNKEL (reference sequence). The ends were cut back, 1 base at V and 4 bases at J, with 7 bases in the middle. A universal primer site was created by template switching, with the cDNA bearing unique molecular identifiers. TCRdb re-called the 5' RACE reads through MiXCR, storing one row per CDR3 protein. The profile covers 1.5 million to 2 million distinct CDR3 sequences, with less than 40% appearing a single time and less than 0.35% taken by the ten largest. The source material was cord blood. The TCR was taken from a newborn girl in good health. The V and J genes are TRBV3-1 and TRBJ1-1; D is undetermined. CDR3: CASSQARSTEAFF. CDR3 nucleotides: TGTGCCAGCAGCCAAGCGAGGAGCACTGAAGCTTTCTTT.